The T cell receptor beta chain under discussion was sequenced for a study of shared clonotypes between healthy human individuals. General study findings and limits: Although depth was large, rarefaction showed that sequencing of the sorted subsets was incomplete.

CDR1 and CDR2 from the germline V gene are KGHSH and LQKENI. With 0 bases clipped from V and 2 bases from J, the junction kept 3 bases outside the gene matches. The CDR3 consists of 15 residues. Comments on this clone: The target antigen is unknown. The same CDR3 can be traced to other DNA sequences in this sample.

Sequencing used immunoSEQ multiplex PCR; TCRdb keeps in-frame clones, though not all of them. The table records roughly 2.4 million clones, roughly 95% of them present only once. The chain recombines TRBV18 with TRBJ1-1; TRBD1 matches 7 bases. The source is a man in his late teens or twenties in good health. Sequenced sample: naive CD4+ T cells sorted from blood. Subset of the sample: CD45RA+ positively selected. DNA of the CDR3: TGTGCCAGCTCACCACCGACAGGGTTAAACACTGAAGCTTTCTTT. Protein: CASSPPTGLNTEAFF.